Presented here are 7 T cell receptor beta chains from one specimen sequenced in a study of blood T cell repertoires in COVID-19. TCRdb's copy holds only in-frame clones and misses some; the assay was immunoSEQ multiplex PCR. The sample lists roughly 100,000 clones, about 91% occurring once. Specimen: peripheral blood. Every receptor here comes from a human donor in a cohort sampled during active COVID-19.

The chain is built from TRBV28 and TRBJ2-3; 7 bases are shared with TRBD2. Per germline, CDR1 MDHEN and CDR2 SYDVKM. CDR3 length: 16 residues. V lost 6 bases and J lost 2; bases outside the gene matches: 11. CDR3 amino acids: CASRNGLEVVTDTQYF. CDR3 sequence (DNA): TGTGCCAGCAGGAATGGACTAGAGGTGGTCACAGATACGCAGTATTTT.

The chain couples TRBV11-3 to TRBJ2-2; D is unresolved. CDR3 length equals 14 residues. V lost 1 base and J 0 bases, leaving 3 bases between the germline ends. Per the germline V gene, CDR1 is SGHNT and CDR2 is YENEEA. CDR3: CASSLASNTGELFF. The DNA for the CDR3 is TGTGCCAGCAGCTTAGCCTCGAACACCGGGGAGCTGTTTTTT.

This sequence joins TRBV30 and TRBJ1-5, with D perhaps matching TRBD1 (6 bases). Germline assignment: CDR1 GTSNPN and CDR2 SVGIG (reference sequence). CDR3 length equals 12 residues. V lost 7 bases and J lost 7, with 14 bases in between. The CDR3 protein is CAYQRGAQPQHF. CDR3 DNA: TGTGCCTACCAACGGGGGGCCCAGCCCCAGCATTTT. The full variable domain, completed using reference TRBV30 and TRBJ1-5, is SQTIHQWPATLVQPVGSPLSLECTVEGTSNPNLYWYRQAAGRGLQLLFYSVGIGQISSEVPQNLSASRPQDRQFILSSKKLLLSDSGFYLCAYQRGAQPQHFGDGTRLSIL.

This sequence joins TRBV30 and TRBJ1-2; the D is unclear. Trimming took off 0 bases at V and 5 bases at J, with 7 bases between the two ends. The CDR3 has 12 residues. Germline V gives CDR1 GTSNPN, CDR2 SVGIG (reference sequence). DNA for the CDR3: TGTGCCTGGAGTGTACGAGAATATGGCTACACCTTC. Its translation is CAWSVREYGYTF.

This sequence joins TRBV3-1 (or the pseudogene TRBV3-2) and TRBJ2-5, with a weak D call TRBD1 (6 bases). The length of the CDR3 is 15 residues. Trimming stripped 7 bases from V and 6 bases from J, with 21 bases between. From germline, CDR1 is LGHDT and CDR2 YNNKEL (reference sequence). The CDR3 protein is CASNPGRGMAKTQYF. CDR3 nucleotides: TGTGCCAGCAATCCGGGAAGGGGGATGGCTAAGACCCAGTACTTC.

The rearrangement joins TRBV24-1 to TRBJ2-4, with 8 bases lining up with TRBD2. This CDR3 comprises 13 residues. Germline lookup yields CDR1 KGHDR and CDR2 SFDVKD. With V trimmed by 9 bases and J by 7 bases, 7 bases remained unmatched. CDR3 DNA sequence: TGTGCCACCCGGGGGGGAATAGGGAACATTCAGTACTTC. Translating gives CATRGGIGNIQYF.

The chain combines TRBV28 with TRBJ2-1, with D perhaps matching TRBD2 (5 bases). The CDR3 totals 16 residues. V was trimmed by 4 bases and J by 1 base, leaving 14 bases between them. Germline-derived CDR1 and CDR2 are MDHEN and SYDVKM. In nucleotides, the CDR3 is TGTGCCAGCAGTTATACAACCGGGAAGTCCTACAATGAGCAGTTCTTC. Its protein is CASSYTTGKSYNEQFF.